The sequence of this TCR beta chain was determined in a study of Graves' ophthalmopathy and Graves' hyperthyroidism (dated by TCRdb to 2016 to 2019). About the study as a whole: Peripheral blood samples were taken at the time of initial diagnosis, before any treatment was given. To tell Graves' ophthalmopathy apart from Graves' hyperthyroidism, and to predict which patients would progress to ophthalmopathy, the study relied on TCR beta repertoire signatures. A discovery set of 90 to 100 patients (43 ophthalmopathy, 55 to 65 stable hyperthyroidism) was enrolled to explore V-J signatures distinguishing ophthalmopathy from hyperthyroidism. In roughly 6 hyperthyroidism patients, T-cell repertoires of thyroid tissue and blood were compared. For training and testing, the 100 patients in the discovery cohort were randomly divided in a 7:3 ratio. An independent validation cohort comprised 18 hyperthyroidism patients and some 16 patients who later progressed from hyperthyroidism to ophthalmopathy. Following sample collection, hyperthyroidism patients were given methimazole at a starting dose of 30 mg daily, and ophthalmopathy patients were given high-dose intravenous methylprednisolone. In total, 135 blood samples were TCR-sequenced: fewer than 50 ophthalmopathy, around 75 hyperthyroidism and some 17 hyperthyroidism-to-ophthalmopathy patients. Study-level results and caveats: Most expanded thyroid clonotypes with frequency above 0.001 were also detected in blood, suggesting blood repertoires may reflect the thyroid immune response. In validation, the model predicted ophthalmopathy progression with more than 55% sensitivity and roughly 72% specificity; more than ten predicted patients were CT-confirmed with GO in a median of approximately 6.5 months. In cross-validation, the 13-signature model distinguished ophthalmopathy from stable hyperthyroidism with approximately 90% sensitivity and about 81% specificity, while in the test set the corresponding values were about 79% and 69%. No statistical method was used to predetermine the sample size, and group allocation was not hidden from the investigators.

V and J are trimmed by 4 bases and 2 bases, and the gene matches miss 5 bases of the junction. The CDR3 runs 14 amino acids, cysteine and phenylalanine included. The DNA shown is the 42-base CDR3, in frame from base 1. CDR1 SGHRS and CDR2 YFSETQ are derived from the germline V gene. Ophthalmopathy patients had moderately to severely active disease, Clinical Activity Score of at least 3, NOSPECS grade of at least 4, and disease duration under 3 months. Patients were excluded if they had other autoimmune diseases, uncontrolled infections, pregnancy or lactation. Clinical symptoms, serum thyroxine, TRAb, thyroid ultrasound and orbital computed tomography formed the basis of the diagnosis. PBMCs were isolated from more than 8 ml of fresh peripheral blood by Ficoll-Paque density gradient centrifugation. Trizol reagent was used to extract the total RNA, and its quality was then checked on an Agilent 2100 Bioanalyzer.

For repertoire sequencing, TCR beta CDR3 regions were amplified from RNA transcripts. The first round of RT-PCR was done with HTBI primers and the Qiagen OneStep RT-PCR kit, and was followed by a second round of multiplex PCR, then size selection and purification. The libraries underwent paired-end sequencing with 100 bp reads on an Illumina HiSeq2000. The original methods were these. SOAPnuke was used to process the reads, removing any read that contained adapters or uncalled bases, had a mean Phred below 15, or lacked an exact match to the constant primer or identifier. High-quality paired reads were merged with COPE v1.2.5. Clonotypes were defined as unique nucleotide sequences and were aligned to IMGT TRB V, D and J references using MiTCR v1.1. Only V-J combinations with frequency above 0.0001 were analysed, covering around 99% of repertoires. A TCR clonal expansion and chaos score per V-J combination was defined as the ratio of F50 clonal expansion to chaos observed in the TCRdist matrix. Welch's t-statistics and random forest were used to reduce features to 10 to 15 V-J combinations, which were fed into a naive Bayes classifier. The Morisita-Horn index was used to measure how similar the thyroid and blood repertoires were. TCRdb itself trimmed the public reads at Q25 with fastp, ran MiXCR and retained productive beta chains. Every CDR3 protein is listed once, alongside the most common genes and DNA of its rows. The V and J calls and clone size come from TCRdb's table, not from the authors' own analysis. The sample has around 470,000 distinct CDR3 sequences on record, 14% of them singletons. The ten largest clones represent approximately 9.8% of the sample.

This clonotype was found a few times. Which antigen it targets is not known. No much larger clone is present one base from it, and per-base qualities are unavailable. This sequence originates from a woman aged 30 to 39 with Graves' ophthalmopathy. Donor details come from another sample of the same person, matched by shared clones. The V and J segments used are TRBV5-1 and TRBJ2-7, and 8 junctional nucleotides match TRBD1. The material sequenced was blood. The CDR3 protein is CASSLTGAAYEQYF. The DNA sequence is TGCGCCAGCAGCCTGACAGGGGCCGCCTACGAGCAGTACTTC.